These 29 T cell receptor beta chains came from one sample sequenced in a study of blood T cell repertoires in COVID-19. TCRdb keeps only in-frame clones here, not all; method: immunoSEQ multiplex PCR. Altogether more than 150,000 clones are present, around 87% being singletons, with the ten largest covering 2.5%. Sample: peripheral blood. These receptors were taken from a man aged 35-49 years with active or convalescent COVID-19.

The chain combines TRBV30 with TRBJ2-7; tentative D call: TRBD2 (6 bases). Germline V lookup: CDR1 GTSNPN, CDR2 SVGIG (reference sequence). Trimming cost V 1 base and J 7 bases, with 14 bases left between them. There are 13 residues in the CDR3. Here the CDR3 DNA reads TGTGCCTGGAGTGCCGCTCGGGGGAGGGAGCAGTACTTC. This translates into CAWSAARGREQYF.

This clone was seen once. The chain links TRBV9 to TRBJ1-5; possibly TRBD1 for D (6 bases). This CDR3 region has 16 residues. V shed 4 bases and J shed 1 base, with 15 bases lying between them. CDR1 is SGDLS, CDR2 YYNGEE, per germline. CDR3 loop: CASSRDGQTSNQPQHF. In DNA, the CDR3 is TGTGCCAGCAGCAGAGACGGACAGACGAGCAATCAGCCCCAGCATTTT.

The rearrangement uses TRBV28 and TRBJ1-2; D unresolved. V was pared by 4 bases and J by 5 bases, with 17 bases between. CDR3 size: 15 residues. The germline gives CDR1 MDHEN, CDR2 SYDVKM. The CDR3 DNA reads TGTGCCAGCAGTTCCCCCCCTTGGGCGATGTATGGCTACACCTTC. It encodes CASSSPPWAMYGYTF.

The chain recombines TRBV7-2 with TRBJ2-5, with D maybe TRBD2 (6 bases). Between the trimmed V and J ends, which lost 4 bases and 3 bases, there was a span of 18 bases. This CDR3 has 16 amino acids. Per the germline V gene, CDR1 is SGHTA and CDR2 is FQGNSA. The CDR3 bases are TGTGCCAGCAGCTCGCTCCCTATTTGGGGGGAAGAGACCCAGTACTTC. It codes for CASSSLPIWGEETQYF.

The chain joins TRBV5-4 to TRBJ1-1; D ambiguous. Germline loops: CDR1 SGHNT, CDR2 YYREEE (reference sequence). V was shortened by 0 bases and J by 1 base, with 7 bases between the two germline ends. The CDR3 contains 14 residues. The CDR3 nucleotides are TGTGCCAGCAGCTTGGCCGCAGGGAACACTGAAGCTTTCTTT. As protein: CASSLAAGNTEAFF.

As to this clone: The same CDR3 also results from other DNA sequences found in this sample. V and J are TRBV30 and TRBJ2-3; D is possibly TRBD2 (6 bases). This CDR3 is built from 14 residues. Trimming removed 0 bases at V and 1 base at J, with 8 bases between. Germline CDR1 is GTSNPN and CDR2 is SVGIG (reference sequence). CDR3 sequence (DNA): TGTGCCTGGAGTGTCGGAGGGGGCACAGATACGCAGTATTTT. Its protein product is CAWSVGGGTDTQYF.

The V gene is TRBV11-3, the J gene TRBJ2-1, with TRBD2 identical over 7 bases. The junction had 7 bases not matched to a gene; V was cut back by 5 bases and J by 12 bases. Germline V gene lookup returns CDR1 SGHNT and CDR2 YENEEA. This CDR3 spans 12 amino acids. CDR3 protein: CASSSGGGGQFF. For the CDR3, the DNA is TGTGCCAGCAGCAGCGGCGGGGGTGGGCAGTTCTTC.

V usage is TRBV18 and J usage is TRBJ1-4, with a tentative D call TRBD1 (6 bases). The CDR3 is 12 amino acids. From germline, CDR1 is KGHSH and CDR2 LQKENI. Trimming pared 6 bases from V and 6 bases from J, leaving 8 bases between. The CDR3 sequence: CASSYRDEKLFF. The CDR3 nucleotides are TGTGCCAGCTCGTACAGGGATGAAAAACTGTTTTTT. Supplemented by reference TRBV18 and TRBJ1-4, the full variable domain reads NAGVMQNPRHLVRRRGQEARLRCSPMKGHSHVYWYRQLPEEGLKFMVYLQKENIIDESGMPKERFSAEFPKEGPSILRIQQVVRGDSAAYFCASSYRDEKLFFGSGTQLSVL.

CDR3 sequence reads: CASSLSSGGSDTQYF. The DNA of the CDR3 is TGTGCCAGCAGTTTATCCAGCGGGGGATCAGATACGCAGTATTTT. The chain has TRBV28 and TRBJ2-3, with 8 positions matching TRBD2. The CDR3 totals 15 residues. Trimming cost V 1 base and J 4 bases; bases outside gene matches: 4. Germline lookup yields CDR1 MDHEN and CDR2 SYDVKM.

This clone has just one count. The J gene is TRBJ1-6, the V gene TRBV9; no reliable D call. V lost 3 bases and J 7 bases, leaving 8 bases between the germline ends. The CDR3 loop spans 13 amino acids. Germline-derived CDR1 and CDR2 are SGDLS and YYNGEE. For the CDR3, the DNA is TGTGCCAGCAGCGCCCATGCGAATTCACCCCTCCACTTT. It codes for CASSAHANSPLHF.

The V gene is TRBV28, the J gene TRBJ1-4; 8 bases fit TRBD1. Germline assignment: CDR1 MDHEN and CDR2 SYDVKM. V was clipped by 10 bases and J by 6 bases; unmatched bases: 7. The CDR3 has 13 amino acids. In DNA form, the CDR3 reads TGTGCCACCAAGGACAGGGCCTATGAAAAACTGTTTTTT. Protein product: CATKDRAYEKLFF.

The chain has TRBV12-5 and TRBJ1-2, with 12 nucleotides matching TRBD1. This CDR3 contains 20 residues. CDR1 is LGHNT, CDR2 FRNRAP, per germline. The ends lost 2 bases at V and 2 bases at J; junction bases unmatched: 15. CDR3 bases: TGTGCTAGTGGTTTGACATATCCCTTTCTCGGGACAGGGGGCAACTATGGCTACACCTTC. Amino acids: CASGLTYPFLGTGGNYGYTF.

With respect to this clone: Other DNA sequences in this sample translate to the same CDR3. The chain links TRBV3-1 (or the pseudogene TRBV3-2) to TRBJ1-2; perhaps TRBD1 as D (6 bases). Germline V gives CDR1 LGHDT, CDR2 YNNKEL (reference sequence). V shed 3 bases and J shed 0 bases, with 8 bases lying between them. The CDR3 has 14 residues. This CDR3 is CASSQGAANYGYTF. For the CDR3, the DNA is TGTGCCAGCAGCCAGGGGGCGGCTAACTATGGCTACACCTTC.

The J gene is TRBJ2-4, the V gene TRBV7-9; possibly TRBD1 for D (6 bases). Trimming cost V 5 bases and J 8 bases, with 25 bases left between them. Germline V gene data show CDR1 as SEHNR and CDR2 as FQNEAQ (reference sequence). The CDR3 runs to 17 residues. The CDR3 nucleotides are TGTGCCAGCAGCCTTATATCTATCACACCGAAGGGGGACATTCAGTACTTC. Amino acids: CASSLISITPKGDIQYF.

The chain joins TRBV4-2 to TRBJ2-7; D may be TRBD1 (5 bases). Germline CDR1 and CDR2: LGHNA and YNFKEQ. The CDR3 is 16 amino acids. The V end was cut by 0 bases, the J end by 3 bases, with 15 bases between. The CDR3 region has the DNA TGTGCCAGCAGCCAAGATTGGGCCAGGGTTAACTACGAGCAGTACTTC. This sequence encodes CASSQDWARVNYEQYF.

The rearrangement joins TRBV27 to TRBJ1-1; 7 bases map to TRBD1. This CDR3 region has 14 residues. CDR1 is MNHEY, CDR2 SMNVEV, per germline (reference sequence). V trimming: 7 bases; J trimming: 2 bases; junction bases outside the gene matches: 7. CDR3: CASNRQGPNTEAFF. For the CDR3, the DNA is TGTGCCAGCAATCGACAGGGACCAAACACTGAAGCTTTCTTT.

V usage is TRBV30 and J usage is TRBJ1-6; 9 bases fit TRBD1. V gave up 3 bases and J gave up 7 bases; unmatched junction bases: 13. Looked up from germline, CDR1 is GTSNPN and CDR2 is SVGIG (reference sequence). The CDR3 has 17 amino acids. CDR3: CAWRPPQPGQGNSPLHF. CDR3 sequence (DNA): TGTGCCTGGAGACCTCCCCAACCGGGACAGGGAAATTCACCCCTCCACTTT.

In DNA, the CDR3 is TGTGCCAGCAGAGCCGGGACAGGGAATGAAAAACTGTTTTTT. Encoded protein: CASRAGTGNEKLFF. The chain joins TRBV9 to TRBJ1-4; 9 bases are a match to TRBD1. J lost 5 bases, V lost 5 bases, and 4 bases had no gene match. CDR1 and CDR2 from the germline V gene are SGDLS and YYNGEE. The CDR3 has 14 residues.

The chain joins TRBV15 to TRBJ1-3; D ambiguous. The V end lost 1 base, the J end lost 3 bases, and 7 bases lay between the germline ends. This CDR3 is 14 amino acids long. The germline V gene encodes CDR1 LNHNV and CDR2 YYDKDF (reference sequence). The CDR3 sequence: CATSRGALGNTIYF. The CDR3 nucleotides are TGTGCCACCAGCAGAGGAGCCCTTGGAAACACCATATATTTT.

This rearrangement joins TRBV6-6 to TRBJ2-7; the D is unclear. CDR1 is MNHNY, CDR2 SVGAGI, per germline (reference sequence). There are 14 residues in the CDR3. Trimming pared 2 bases from V and 2 bases from J, leaving 10 bases between. The CDR3 bases are TGTGCCAGCAGTTACCAGAAAATGGCCTACGAGCAGTACTTC. Its translation: CASSYQKMAYEQYF.

This chain joins TRBV5-1 and TRBJ2-1, with a weak D call TRBD1 (6 bases). Trimming left V 3 bases short and J 7 bases short, with 8 bases between. Germline V gives CDR1 SGHRS, CDR2 YFSETQ. The CDR3 extends over 12 amino acids. Here the CDR3 DNA reads TGCGCCAGCAGCTCCAGGGGTAATGAGCAGTTCTTC. Its protein is CASSSRGNEQFF. Full variable domain (outside the CDR3, taken from reference TRBV5-1 and TRBJ2-1): KAGVTQTPRYLIKTRGQQVTLSCSPISGHRSVSWYQQTPGQGLQFLFEYFSETQRNKGNFPGRFSGRQFSNSRSEMNVSTLELGDSALYLCASSSRGNEQFFGPGTRLTVL.

The genes are TRBV5-1 and TRBJ1-2; 9 positions agree with TRBD1. V was pared by 1 base and J by 4 bases, with 2 bases of the junction left unmatched. Germline values: CDR1 SGHRS, CDR2 YFSETQ. The CDR3 spans 14 residues. CDR3 coding DNA: TGCGCCAGCAGCTTGCGACAGGGGGGCTATGGCTACACCTTC. It specifies CASSLRQGGYGYTF. Looking up the rest from reference TRBV5-1 and TRBJ1-2 gives the full variable domain: KAGVTQTPRYLIKTRGQQVTLSCSPISGHRSVSWYQQTPGQGLQFLFEYFSETQRNKGNFPGRFSGRQFSNSRSEMNVSTLELGDSALYLCASSLRQGGYGYTFGSGTRLTVV.

The chain couples TRBV19 to TRBJ1-5; perhaps TRBD1 as D (6 bases). The V gene lost 3 bases and the J gene lost 0 bases, with 18 bases spanning the gap. Germline assignment: CDR1 LNHDA and CDR2 SQIVND (reference sequence). The CDR3 runs 18 residues. CDR3 sequence (DNA): TGTGCCAGTAGTATCAGGGAGGGGACACGGATTAGCAATCAGCCCCAGCATTTT. Amino acids: CASSIREGTRISNQPQHF.

The J gene is TRBJ2-7, the V gene TRBV2, with TRBD1 identical over 9 bases. Unmatched junction bases numbered 3, after V lost 6 bases and J lost 0 bases. CDR1 SNHLY and CDR2 FYNNEI come from the germline V gene. The CDR3 covers 14 residues. CDR3 residues: CASSGTGSSYEQYF. The CDR3, as DNA: TGTGCCAGCAGCGGGACAGGGAGCTCCTACGAGCAGTACTTC.

The CDR3 DNA is TGTGCCAGCAGCCAAGATGGATTTTTTTTCGGACATATAGGACGAGCTTTCTTT. As protein: CASSQDGFFFGHIGRAFF. The J gene is TRBJ1-1, the V gene TRBV3-1 (or the pseudogene TRBV3-2), with D possibly matching TRBD1 (5 bases). CDR3 length: 18 amino acids. Germline V gives CDR1 LGHDT, CDR2 YNNKEL (reference sequence). Trimming pared 0 bases from V and 10 bases from J, leaving 27 bases between.

The chain carries TRBV12-3 or TRBV12-4 and TRBJ1-2; D gene unclear. Trimming took 5 bases from V and 4 from J, leaving 11 bases between them. This CDR3 spans 13 amino acids. The CDR3 is CASSPGSIYGYTF. Here the CDR3 DNA reads TGTGCCAGCAGTCCGGGATCAATCTATGGCTACACCTTC.

V is TRBV4-1 and J is TRBJ1-3; a possible D gene is TRBD1 (6 bases). CDR3 size: 15 residues. V lost 6 bases and J lost 4, with 16 bases in between. Germline V gene lookup returns CDR1 MGHRA and CDR2 YSYEKL. CDR3 sequence reads: CASRQTGMIGNTIYF. The CDR3 DNA reads as TGCGCCAGCAGGCAAACAGGGATGATCGGAAACACCATATATTTT.

The chain recombines TRBV6-1 with TRBJ1-2; D uncertain. CDR3 size: 12 residues. CDR1 and CDR2 from the germline V gene are MNHNS and SASEGT. Trimming pared 7 bases from V and 6 bases from J, leaving 12 bases between. The CDR3 here is CASMRPLDGYTF. CDR3 nucleotide sequence: TGTGCCAGCATGAGGCCCTTGGATGGCTACACCTTC.

The chain couples TRBV6-6 to TRBJ1-6; D not resolved. Germline assignment: CDR1 MNHNY and CDR2 SVGAGI (reference sequence). The V and J ends lost 3 bases and 9 bases respectively, with 15 bases between them. This CDR3 is built from 15 residues. For the CDR3, the DNA is TGTGCCAGCAGTTATGCCCCGGCGGGTGGTTCACCCCTCCACTTT. Translated, it gives CASSYAPAGGSPLHF.